This TCR beta chain derives from a study of shared clonotypes between healthy human individuals (dated by TCRdb to 2018 to 2020). About the investigation overall: A couple of women and three men aged 18 to 49 years were included in the cohort. Leukapheresis yielded between about 0.85 and 10 billion PBMCs per donor. Libraries were prepared and TCR repertoires were sequenced by different laboratories using diverse techniques, in order to increase sequencing depth and limit assay-specific biases. For each donor, CD4 naive and CD4 memory were each run on three plates, CD8 naive on two plates, and CD8 memory on one plate. The study deeply sequenced blood TCR repertoires of five healthy adults to estimate repertoire size and the extent of clonotype sharing between individuals. Study-wide conclusions, independent of this receptor: Even with the large sequencing depth, rarefaction of the sorted-subset datasets indicated that sequencing was incomplete. About 5% of naive CD4, 3.5% of naive CD8, approximately 2% of memory CD4, and over 0.35% of memory CD8 clonotypes were shared across a few donors. Higher generation probabilities were observed for clonotypes shared by all four sorted-subset donors than for non-shared clonotypes. Naive subsets generally had larger estimated clonotype richness than memory subsets did. Because the study included a small number of donors, the genetic and exposure-history diversity represented was limited. Sampling was limited to blood, and TCR repertoires in tissue likely differ from TCR repertoires in blood. Based on pairwise subsampling, the degree of clonotype sharing among donors was expected to be affected by sequencing depth.

CD8 naive samples were CD45RO-negative cells positively selected for CCR7, giving a CD45RA+CCR7+ population that excluded TemRA cells. Donors were healthy HIV-negative adults with no recently reported acute infections or vaccinations. Every donor was a Caucasian adult residing in Nashville, Tennessee, USA. After blood collection by leukapheresis, PBMCs were isolated using Ficoll-Histopaque density gradient centrifugation and then cryopreserved in the vapor phase of liquid nitrogen. Purity and quantity of every magnetically sorted T cell population were checked by analytical flow cytometry. Each sorted fraction had its genomic DNA isolated and then quantified by UV absorbance on a Nanodrop 2000c. As for this clone: The antigen this receptor binds is unknown. There are no base qualities to consult, and no much larger clone falls within one base.

TCR CDR3 regions were amplified from genomic DNA by multiplex PCR using the deep immunoSEQ assay. Genomic DNA extracted from each cell subset was distributed evenly over all wells of several immunoSEQ 96-well plates, and each plate served as one replicate. Each replicate PCR for sorted subsets received approximately 220 ng genomic DNA, equal to roughly 29,000 T cell genomes. Purified libraries were measured with a Qubit 3.0 fluorometer, size-checked on a Bioanalyzer 2100, and measured again with the KAPA Library Quantification kit. Every immunoSEQ 96-well plate was sequenced on a dedicated single-read 150-cycle Illumina NextSeq 550 flow cell. The original pipeline was this. Because only junctional sequences without quality scores were contained in the immunoSEQ output, filtering matching that applied to full-length reads could not be performed. Sequences were annotated with PyIR, a Python wrapper for IgBLAST v1.9, and V/J genes and CDR3 were assigned using IMGT germline references. Reads with weak V/J assignments (E-value above 1e-6), missing CDR3, stop codons, out-of-frame junctions, or ambiguous translated residues were removed. V3J clonotypes were defined as sequences sharing the same inferred V gene, J gene, and CDR3 amino acid sequence. To compute the percentage overlap between repertoires, the number of shared unique clonotypes was divided by the size of the smaller repertoire. Three approaches were used to assess repertoire richness: RTK rarefaction, the Chao1 estimator, and Recon v2.1 estimates of unobserved clonotypes. OLGA was used to compute generation probabilities for all TCRbeta clonotypes that the gDNA method yielded from a handful of donors. The clones in this table, taken by TCRdb from immuneACCESS, are in-frame only. Not every clone is retained; where verified, under half of the shortfall comes from an unresolved V gene, and the cause of the rest is unknown. D and trimming come from the DNA, and the V and J calls and clone size come from that table. For this sample there are around 2,100,000 clones; about 95% appear just once. Of the sample, less than 1.5% falls within the top ten clones.

This TCR derives from a man between 18 and 35 years old in good health. Sequencing was done on a sample of naive CD8+ T cells sorted from blood. What this sample's cell subset or site label stands for: CD45RA+CCR7+.

The DNA sequence follows: TGTGCCAGCAGTGCCGAGCGACTAGCGGGGGACGAGCAGTACTTC. The translation is CASSAERLAGDEQYF. The chain is assembled from TRBV6-1 and TRBJ2-7; a stretch of 12 junction bases matches TRBD2. V and J are trimmed by 4 bases and 5 bases, and the gene matches miss 6 bases of the junction. CDR1 and CDR2 are drawn from the germline V gene: MNHNS, SASEGT. From the cysteine through the phenylalanine, the CDR3 covers 15 amino acids. The entry retains the CDR3 DNA only, 45 bases that are in frame from base 1.